This T cell receptor (beta chain) was captured in a study of T cell repertoires in aging, cancer and after chemotherapy. Study-wide context: Six age groups, ranging from 30 or younger to 70 or older, included the donors. Study-level findings and limits: Untreated cancer patients had significantly lower blood TCR diversity than age-matched healthy donors. In healthy donors, age-related TCR diversity loss mainly reflected lost richness. Median generation probability rose over the chemotherapy interval in each cancer cohort, suggesting rebound thymic output.

Turning to this clonotype: The antigen remains unidentified.

V was pared by 4 bases and J by 0 bases, with 22 bases between. The germline V gene has CDR1 SGHDT and CDR2 YYEEEE. The CDR3 runs to 19 residues. Multiplex touch-down PCR with TRB-A/B primers amplified rearranged V-D-J TRB sequences. TCRdb itself ran the multiplex PCR reads through MiXCR, one entry per CDR3 protein. Among 9,500 to 15,000 distinct CDR3 sequences listed, roughly 31% were seen once. The template was genomic DNA from peripheral blood, not RNA. The sample taken for sequencing was blood. The TCR originated in a human donor in good health. The donor label of this sample is uncertain. This rearrangement joins TRBV5-6 to TRBJ2-2; D possibly corresponds to TRBD2 (6 bases). This CDR3 reads CASSVVRDFFLTNTGELFF. CDR3 in DNA: TGTGCCAGCAGCGTGGTACGGGACTTTTTTCTGACGAACACCGGGGAGCTGTTTTTT.